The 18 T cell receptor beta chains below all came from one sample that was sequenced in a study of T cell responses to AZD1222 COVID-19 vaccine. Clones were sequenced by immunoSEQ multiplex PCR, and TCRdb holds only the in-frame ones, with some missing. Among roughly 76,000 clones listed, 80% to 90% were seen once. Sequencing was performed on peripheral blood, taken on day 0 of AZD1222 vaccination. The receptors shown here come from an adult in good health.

This CDR3 is CASSQDPARGREETQYF. In nucleotides, the CDR3 is TGTGCCAGCAGCCAAGATCCGGCCAGGGGGCGGGAGGAGACCCAGTACTTC. This chain connects TRBV3-1 (or the pseudogene TRBV3-2) to TRBJ2-5; D possibly corresponds to TRBD1 (8 bases). The length of the CDR3 is 17 residues. Germline values: CDR1 LGHDT, CDR2 YNNKEL (reference sequence). V lost 0 bases and J lost 5, with 19 bases in between.

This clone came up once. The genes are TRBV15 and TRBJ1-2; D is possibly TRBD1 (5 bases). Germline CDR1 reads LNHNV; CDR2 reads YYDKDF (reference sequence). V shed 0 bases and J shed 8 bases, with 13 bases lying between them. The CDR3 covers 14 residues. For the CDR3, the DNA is TGTGCCACCAGCAGAGATCAGGCGGGACTGGGCTACACCTTC. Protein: CATSRDQAGLGYTF.

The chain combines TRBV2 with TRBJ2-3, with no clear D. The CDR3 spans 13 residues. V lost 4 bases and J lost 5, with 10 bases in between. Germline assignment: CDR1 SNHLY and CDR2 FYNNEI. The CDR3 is CASSGPAVDTQYF. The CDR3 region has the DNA TGTGCCAGCAGTGGCCCCGCGGTAGATACGCAGTATTTT.

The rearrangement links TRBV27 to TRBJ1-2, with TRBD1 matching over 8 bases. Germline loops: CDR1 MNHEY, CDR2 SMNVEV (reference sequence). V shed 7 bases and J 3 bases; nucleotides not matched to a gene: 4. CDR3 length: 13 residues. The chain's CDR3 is CASTAGGDYGYTF. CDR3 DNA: TGTGCCAGCACGGCAGGGGGCGACTATGGCTACACCTTC.

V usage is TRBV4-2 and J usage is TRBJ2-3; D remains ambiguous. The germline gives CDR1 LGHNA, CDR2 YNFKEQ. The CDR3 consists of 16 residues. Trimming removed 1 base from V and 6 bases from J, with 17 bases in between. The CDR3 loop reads CASSQGRALVQDTQYF. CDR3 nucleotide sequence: TGTGCCAGCAGCCAAGGTCGGGCGCTAGTCCAGGATACGCAGTATTTT.

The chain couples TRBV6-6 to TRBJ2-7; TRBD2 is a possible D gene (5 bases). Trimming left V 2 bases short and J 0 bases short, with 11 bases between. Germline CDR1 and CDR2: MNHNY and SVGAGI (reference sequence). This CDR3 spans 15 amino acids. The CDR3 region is CASSYERLYSYEQYF. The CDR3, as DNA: TGTGCCAGCAGTTACGAGCGGTTATACTCCTACGAGCAGTACTTC.

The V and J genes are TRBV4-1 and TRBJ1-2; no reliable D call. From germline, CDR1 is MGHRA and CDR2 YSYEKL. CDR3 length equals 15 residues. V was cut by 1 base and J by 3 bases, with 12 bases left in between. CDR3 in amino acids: CASSQGPGVDYGYTF. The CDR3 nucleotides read TGCGCCAGCAGCCAAGGTCCGGGAGTCGACTATGGCTACACCTTC.

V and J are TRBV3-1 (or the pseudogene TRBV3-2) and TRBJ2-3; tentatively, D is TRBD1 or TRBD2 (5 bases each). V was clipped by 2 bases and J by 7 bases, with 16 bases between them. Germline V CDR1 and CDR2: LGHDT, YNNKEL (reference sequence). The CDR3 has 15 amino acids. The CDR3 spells CASSQLSPGPNTQYF. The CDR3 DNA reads TGTGCCAGCAGCCAATTATCTCCGGGACCAAATACGCAGTATTTT.

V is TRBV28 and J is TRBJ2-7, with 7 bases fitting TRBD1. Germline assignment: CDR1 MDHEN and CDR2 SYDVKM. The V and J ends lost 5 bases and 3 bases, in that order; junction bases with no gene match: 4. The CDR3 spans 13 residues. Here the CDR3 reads CASSRRGFYEQYF. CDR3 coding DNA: TGTGCCAGCAGTCGCAGGGGGTTCTACGAGCAGTACTTC.

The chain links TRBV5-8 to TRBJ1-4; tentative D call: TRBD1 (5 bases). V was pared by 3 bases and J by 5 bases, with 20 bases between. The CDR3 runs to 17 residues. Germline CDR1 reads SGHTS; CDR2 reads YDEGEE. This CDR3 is CASSSPDNPRHNEKLFF. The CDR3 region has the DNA TGTGCCAGCAGCTCTCCGGACAACCCCAGACACAATGAAAAACTGTTTTTT.

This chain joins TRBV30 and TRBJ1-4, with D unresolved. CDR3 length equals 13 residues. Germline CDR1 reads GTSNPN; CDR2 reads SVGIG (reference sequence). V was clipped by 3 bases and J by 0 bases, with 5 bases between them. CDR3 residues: CAWSGATNEKLFF. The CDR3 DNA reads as TGTGCCTGGAGCGGGGCAACTAATGAAAAACTGTTTTTT.

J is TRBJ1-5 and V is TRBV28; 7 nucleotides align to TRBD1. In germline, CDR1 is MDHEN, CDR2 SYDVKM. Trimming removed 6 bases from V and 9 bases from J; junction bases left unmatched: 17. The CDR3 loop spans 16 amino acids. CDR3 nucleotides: TGTGCCAGCAGACTTGACCGGGACAGATCTAGTGGGCCCCAGCATTTT. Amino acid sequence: CASRLDRDRSSGPQHF.

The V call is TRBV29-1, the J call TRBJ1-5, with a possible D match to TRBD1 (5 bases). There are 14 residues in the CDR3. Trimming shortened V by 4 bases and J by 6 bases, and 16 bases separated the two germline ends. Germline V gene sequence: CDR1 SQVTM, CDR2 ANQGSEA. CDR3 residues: CSVGNQGTGQPQHF. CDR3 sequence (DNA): TGCAGCGTTGGTAATCAGGGAACCGGTCAGCCCCAGCATTTT.

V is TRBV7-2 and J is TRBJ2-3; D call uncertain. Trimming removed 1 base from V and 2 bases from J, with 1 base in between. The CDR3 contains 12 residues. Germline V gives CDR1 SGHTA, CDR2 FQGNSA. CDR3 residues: CASSLDTDTQYF. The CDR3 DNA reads TGTGCCAGCAGCTTAGACACAGATACGCAGTATTTT.

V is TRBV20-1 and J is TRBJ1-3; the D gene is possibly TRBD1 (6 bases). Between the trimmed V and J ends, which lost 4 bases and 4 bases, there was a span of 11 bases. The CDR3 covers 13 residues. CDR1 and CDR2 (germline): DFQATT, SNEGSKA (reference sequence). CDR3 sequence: CSATDRRGNTIYF. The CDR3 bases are TGCAGTGCTACTGACAGGAGGGGAAACACCATATATTTT.

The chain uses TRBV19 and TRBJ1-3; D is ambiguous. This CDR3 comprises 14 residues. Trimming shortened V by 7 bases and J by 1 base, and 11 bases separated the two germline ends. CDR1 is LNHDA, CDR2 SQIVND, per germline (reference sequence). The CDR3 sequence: CASIPGYSGNTIYF. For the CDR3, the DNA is TGTGCCAGTATCCCGGGATATTCTGGAAACACCATATATTTT. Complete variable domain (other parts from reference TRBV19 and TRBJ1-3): DGGITQSPKYLFRKEGQNVTLSCEQNLNHDAMYWYRQDPGQGLRLIYYSQIVNDFQKGDIAEGYSVSREKKESFPLTVTSAQKNPTAFYLCASIPGYSGNTIYFGEGSWLTVV.

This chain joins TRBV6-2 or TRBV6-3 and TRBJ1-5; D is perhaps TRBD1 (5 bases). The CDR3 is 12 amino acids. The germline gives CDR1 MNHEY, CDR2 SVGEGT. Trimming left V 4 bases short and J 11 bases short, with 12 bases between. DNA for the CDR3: TGTGCCAGCAGTTCCCAGGGCTTTTCCCAGCATTTT. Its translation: CASSSQGFSQHF.

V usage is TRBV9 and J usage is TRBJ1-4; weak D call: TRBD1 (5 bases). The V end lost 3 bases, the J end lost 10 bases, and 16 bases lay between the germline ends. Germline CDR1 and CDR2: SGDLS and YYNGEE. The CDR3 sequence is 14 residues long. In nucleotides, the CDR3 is TGTGCCAGCAGCGCGGGACGGGAAGATGGAAAACTGTTTTTT. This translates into CASSAGREDGKLFF. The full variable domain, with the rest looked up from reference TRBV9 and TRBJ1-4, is DSGVTQTPKHLITATGQRVTLRCSPRSGDLSVYWYQQSLDQGLQFLIQYYNGEERAKGNILERFSAQQFPDLHSELNLSSLELGDSALYFCASSAGREDGKLFFGSGTQLSVL.